One TCR beta chain is described in this entry. Its antigen is unknown. This sample is drawn from a study of shared clonotypes between healthy human individuals. For the study at large: CD4 naive cells filled three plates per donor, CD4 memory three, CD8 naive two and CD8 memory one. Findings of the study overall: Generation probabilities were higher for clonotypes shared across all four sorted-subset donors than for unshared ones. What naive subsets generally showed was a larger estimated richness than memory subsets showed.

In the authors' workflow: Filtering of immunoSEQ junctional sequences could not match full-length read filtering. This table comes from immunoSEQ multiplex PCR, and its TCRdb copy is limited to in-frame clones, with some not included. That table furnishes V, J and clone size, whereas the DNA furnished D and trimming. The data contain roughly 1,500,000 clones, roughly 98% of them singletons. V was cut by 6 bases and J by 5 bases, with 11 bases left in between. The CDR3 runs 13 residues. Per germline, CDR1 ENHRY and CDR2 SYGVKD. Sample: naive CD4+ T cells sorted from blood. As for subset: CD45RA+ positively selected. The J gene is TRBJ2-1, the V gene TRBV10-3; TRBD1 is a possible D gene (5 bases). The clonotype was recovered from a young man in good health. CDR3 nucleotide sequence: TGTGCCATCAGGGCAGGGATCGACAATGAGCAGTTCTTC. It encodes CAIRAGIDNEQFF.